These T cell receptor beta chains were read from a single sample in a study of cytomegalovirus exposure and HLA in healthy donors. Using immunoSEQ multiplex PCR, the repertoire was profiled, and TCRdb retains in-frame clones only, with some absent. The repertoire consists of approximately 280,000 clones, with 86% occurring once and the leading ten covering 4%. Sample: PBMCs. The source is a middle-aged man in good health and CMV-seropositive. The CDR3 runs from the conserved cysteine through the conserved F or W. The order of the fields is J gene, D gene, clone size, V gene, CDR3 protein, CDR3 DNA. A D gene is named only where the DNA matches it firmly. Expanded clones are given a class, and other clones once, few, many or no size at all.

j_gene: TRBJ1-5
d_gene: TRBD1
abundance: -
v_gene: TRBV19
CDR3aa: CASRETGGQPQHF
CDR3nt: TGTGCCAGTAGAGAAACAGGGGGTCAGCCCCAGCATTTT

j_gene: TRBJ1-1
d_gene: TRBD1
abundance: -
v_gene: TRBV9
CDR3aa: CASSGTGTGGGNTEAFF
CDR3nt: TGTGCCAGCAGCGGAACCGGGACAGGGGGCGGGAACACTGAAGCTTTCTTT

j_gene: TRBJ1-4
d_gene: TRBD1
abundance: few
v_gene: TRBV7-9
CDR3aa: CASSSHRGQNEKLFF
CDR3nt: TGTGCCAGCAGCTCACACAGGGGGCAAAATGAAAAACTGTTTTTT

j_gene: TRBJ2-1
d_gene: -
abundance: -
v_gene: TRBV6-5
CDR3aa: CASSYEGSHNEQFF
CDR3nt: TGTGCCAGCAGTTATGAGGGTAGCCACAATGAGCAGTTCTTC

j_gene: TRBJ2-7
d_gene: TRBD1
abundance: -
v_gene: TRBV6-5
CDR3aa: CASRSTGALYDEQYF
CDR3nt: TGTGCCAGCAGATCAACAGGGGCTCTATACGACGAGCAGTACTTC

j_gene: TRBJ1-2
d_gene: TRBD1
abundance: -
v_gene: TRBV19
CDR3aa: CASNTGQGGYTF
CDR3nt: TGTGCCAGTAATACAGGACAGGGTGGCTACACCTTC

j_gene: TRBJ1-2
d_gene: TRBD1
abundance: -
v_gene: TRBV2
CDR3aa: CASSNHVTGGYGYTF
CDR3nt: TGTGCCAGCAGCAACCACGTGACAGGGGGCTATGGCTACACCTTC

j_gene: TRBJ2-7
d_gene: TRBD2
abundance: -
v_gene: TRBV28
CDR3aa: CASSRTSGRLNEQYF
CDR3nt: TGTGCCAGCAGCCGGACTAGCGGGAGGCTGAACGAGCAGTACTTC

j_gene: TRBJ2-7
d_gene: TRBD2
abundance: -
v_gene: TRBV28
CDR3aa: CASSLAGGPYEQYF
CDR3nt: TGTGCCAGCAGTCTAGCGGGAGGGCCTTACGAGCAGTACTTC

j_gene: TRBJ1-1
d_gene: -
abundance: once
v_gene: TRBV14
CDR3aa: CASSRQSLNTEAFF
CDR3nt: TGTGCCAGCAGCCGACAGTCGCTGAACACTGAAGCTTTCTTT

j_gene: TRBJ1-5
d_gene: TRBD1
abundance: -
v_gene: TRBV6-5
CDR3aa: CASSRGTGKNQPQHF
CDR3nt: TGTGCCAGCAGTCGGGGGACAGGGAAAAATCAGCCCCAGCATTTT

j_gene: TRBJ2-5
d_gene: -
abundance: -
v_gene: TRBV5-6
CDR3aa: CASSLVGSEETQYF
CDR3nt: TGTGCCAGCAGCTTGGTTGGCTCCGAAGAGACCCAGTACTTC

j_gene: TRBJ2-3
d_gene: -
abundance: once
v_gene: TRBV9
CDR3aa: CASSVDLSDTQYF
CDR3nt: TGTGCCAGCAGCGTAGACTTGTCAGATACGCAGTATTTT

j_gene: TRBJ2-1
d_gene: TRBD2
abundance: -
v_gene: TRBV14
CDR3aa: CASSQDGFRGDKFF
CDR3nt: TGTGCCAGCAGCCAAGACGGCTTTCGGGGGGATAAGTTCTTC

j_gene: TRBJ2-1
d_gene: TRBD2
abundance: -
v_gene: TRBV11-1
CDR3aa: CASSLGDSGVRNEQFF
CDR3nt: TGTGCCAGCAGCTTAGGGGATAGCGGGGTTCGGAATGAGCAGTTCTTC

j_gene: TRBJ2-1
d_gene: -
abundance: -
v_gene: TRBV7-8
CDR3aa: CASSLTPFWQAHEQFF
CDR3nt: TGTGCCAGCAGCTTAACCCCCTTTTGGCAGGCGCATGAGCAGTTCTTC

j_gene: TRBJ2-5
d_gene: TRBD2
abundance: -
v_gene: TRBV5-6
CDR3aa: CASSLDGRAWETQYF
CDR3nt: TGTGCCAGCAGCTTGGACGGGAGGGCCTGGGAGACCCAGTACTTC

j_gene: TRBJ1-2
d_gene: -
abundance: once
v_gene: TRBV14
CDR3aa: CASSQQNYGYTF
CDR3nt: TGTGCCAGCAGCCAACAGAACTATGGCTACACCTTC